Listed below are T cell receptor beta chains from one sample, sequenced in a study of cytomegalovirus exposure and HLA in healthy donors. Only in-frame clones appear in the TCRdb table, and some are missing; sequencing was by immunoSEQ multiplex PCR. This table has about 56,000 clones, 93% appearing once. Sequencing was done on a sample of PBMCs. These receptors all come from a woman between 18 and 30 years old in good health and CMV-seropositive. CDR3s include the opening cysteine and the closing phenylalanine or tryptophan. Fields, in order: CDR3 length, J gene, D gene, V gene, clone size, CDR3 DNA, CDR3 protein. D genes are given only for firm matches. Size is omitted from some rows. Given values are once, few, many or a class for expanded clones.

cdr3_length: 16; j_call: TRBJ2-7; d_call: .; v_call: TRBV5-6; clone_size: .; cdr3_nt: TGTGCCAGCAGCTCCCCACTTACCGGGACACTCTACGAGCAGTACTTC; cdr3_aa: CASSSPLTGTLYEQYF
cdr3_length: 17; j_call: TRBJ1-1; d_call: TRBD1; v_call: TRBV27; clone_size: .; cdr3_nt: TGTGCCAGCAGGCAGAACACCGGGACAGGGATGAACACTGAAGCTTTCTTT; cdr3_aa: CASRQNTGTGMNTEAFF
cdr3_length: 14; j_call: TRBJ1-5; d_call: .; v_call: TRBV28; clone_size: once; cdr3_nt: TGTGCCAGCAGTTTACGTTCGGGCAATCAGCCCCAGCATTTT; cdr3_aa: CASSLRSGNQPQHF
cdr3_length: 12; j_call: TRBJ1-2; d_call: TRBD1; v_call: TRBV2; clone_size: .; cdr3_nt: TGTGCCAGCAGTCGGGACAGCTATGGCTACACCTTC; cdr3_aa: CASSRDSYGYTF
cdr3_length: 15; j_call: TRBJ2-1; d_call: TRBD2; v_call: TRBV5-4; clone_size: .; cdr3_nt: TGTGCCAGCAGCTTATTCCAGCGGGGTTACAATGAGCAGTTCTTC; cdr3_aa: CASSLFQRGYNEQFF
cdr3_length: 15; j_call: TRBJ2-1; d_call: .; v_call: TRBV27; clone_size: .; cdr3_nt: TGTGCCAGCAGTTTATCGCTGCGGTCCTACAATGAGCAGTTCTTC; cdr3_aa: CASSLSLRSYNEQFF
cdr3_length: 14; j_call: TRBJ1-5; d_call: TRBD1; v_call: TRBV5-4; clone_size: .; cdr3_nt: TGTGCCAGCAGCTTGGAAGGGGGCGATCAGCCCCAGCATTTT; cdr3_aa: CASSLEGGDQPQHF
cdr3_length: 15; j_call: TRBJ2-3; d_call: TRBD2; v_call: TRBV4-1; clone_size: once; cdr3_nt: TGCGCCAGCAGCCAAGCTAGCGGGGGGGGAAATACGCAGTATTTT; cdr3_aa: CASSQASGGGNTQYF
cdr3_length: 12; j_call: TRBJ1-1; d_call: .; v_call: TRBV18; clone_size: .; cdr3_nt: TGTGCCAGCTCACCCCGTGAGACAGGAGCTTTCTTT; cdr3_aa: CASSPRETGAFF
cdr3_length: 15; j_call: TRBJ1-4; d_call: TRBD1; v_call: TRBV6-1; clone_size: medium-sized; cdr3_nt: TGTGCCAGCAGTGAATCTACAGGGGGCAATGAAAAACTGTTTTTT; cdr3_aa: CASSESTGGNEKLFF
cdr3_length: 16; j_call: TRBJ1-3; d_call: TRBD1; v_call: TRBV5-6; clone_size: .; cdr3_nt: TGTGCCAGCAGTAACAGGGGATTGGGCTCTGGAAACACCATATATTTT; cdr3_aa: CASSNRGLGSGNTIYF
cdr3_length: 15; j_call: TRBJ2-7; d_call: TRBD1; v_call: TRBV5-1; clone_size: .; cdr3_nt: TGCGCCAGCAGCTCCGGACAGGGGAGAATATACGAGCAGTACTTC; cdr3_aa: CASSSGQGRIYEQYF
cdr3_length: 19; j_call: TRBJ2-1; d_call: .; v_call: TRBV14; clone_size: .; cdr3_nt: TGTGCCAGCAATTCACGACCGACAGTAAGATTATCCTCCTACAATGAGCAGTTCTTC; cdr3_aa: CASNSRPTVRLSSYNEQFF
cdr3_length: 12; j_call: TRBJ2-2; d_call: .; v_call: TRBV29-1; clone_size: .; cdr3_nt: TGCAGCTCGCGGGGTTGGACCGGGGAGCTGTTTTTT; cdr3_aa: CSSRGWTGELFF
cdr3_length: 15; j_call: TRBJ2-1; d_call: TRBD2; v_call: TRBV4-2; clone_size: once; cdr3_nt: TGTGCCAGCAGCCCTGACAGCGGGGGGGCCAATGAGCAGTTCTTC; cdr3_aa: CASSPDSGGANEQFF
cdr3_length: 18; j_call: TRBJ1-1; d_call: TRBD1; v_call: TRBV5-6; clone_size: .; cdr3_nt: TGTGCCAGCAGCTTGAAGACAGGGTGGGTCCGGGTTAACACTGAAGCTTTCTTT; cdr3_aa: CASSLKTGWVRVNTEAFF
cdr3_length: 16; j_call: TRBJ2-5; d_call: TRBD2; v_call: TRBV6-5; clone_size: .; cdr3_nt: TGTGCCAGCAGTTACGCCTCGAGCGGGGGGCCGCAGACCCAGTACTTC; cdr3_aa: CASSYASSGGPQTQYF
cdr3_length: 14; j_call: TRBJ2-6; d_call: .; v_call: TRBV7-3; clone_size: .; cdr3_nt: TGTGCCAGCGGGGAGAGCTCTGGGGCCAACGTCCTGACTTTC; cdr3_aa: CASGESSGANVLTF
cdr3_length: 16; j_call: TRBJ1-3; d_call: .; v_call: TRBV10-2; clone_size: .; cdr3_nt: TGCGCCAGCAGTGACCCGTATGGAGTCGCTGGAAACACCATATATTTT; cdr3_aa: CASSDPYGVAGNTIYF
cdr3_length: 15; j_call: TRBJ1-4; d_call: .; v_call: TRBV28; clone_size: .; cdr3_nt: TGTGCCAGCAGTTTAAATAAACGGAGTAATGAAAAACTGTTTTTT; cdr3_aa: CASSLNKRSNEKLFF
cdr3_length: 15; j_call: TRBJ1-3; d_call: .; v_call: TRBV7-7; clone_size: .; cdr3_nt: TGTGCCAGCAGCTTAGGTCTAGGCTCTGGAAACACCATATATTTT; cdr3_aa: CASSLGLGSGNTIYF
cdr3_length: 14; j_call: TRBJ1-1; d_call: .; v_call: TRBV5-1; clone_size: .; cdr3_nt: TGCGCCAGCGGCTGGGCCGGTCAAAACACTGAAGCTTTCTTT; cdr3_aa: CASGWAGQNTEAFF
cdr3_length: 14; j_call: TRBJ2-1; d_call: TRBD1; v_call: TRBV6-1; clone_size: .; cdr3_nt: TGTGCCAGCAGTGGAGGGACAGCCTACAATGAGCAGTTCTTC; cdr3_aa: CASSGGTAYNEQFF
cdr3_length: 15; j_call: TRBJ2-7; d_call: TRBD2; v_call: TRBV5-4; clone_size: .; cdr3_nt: TGTGCCAGCACCTCGACTAGCGGGGATTCCTACGAGCAGTACTTC; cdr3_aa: CASTSTSGDSYEQYF
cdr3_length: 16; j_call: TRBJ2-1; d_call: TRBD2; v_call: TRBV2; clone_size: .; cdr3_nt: TGTGCCAGCTCACGCCCCGGGACTAGCTCCTACAATGAGCAGTTCTTC; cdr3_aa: CASSRPGTSSYNEQFF
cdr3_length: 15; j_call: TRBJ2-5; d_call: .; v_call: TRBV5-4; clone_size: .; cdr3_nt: TGTGCCAGCAGCTCAACCGGGAGCATCAAAGAGACCCAGTACTTC; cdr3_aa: CASSSTGSIKETQYF
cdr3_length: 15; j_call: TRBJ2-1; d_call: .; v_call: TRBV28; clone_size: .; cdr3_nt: TGTGCCAGCAGCAGCGTACGGTCGAACTACAATGAGCAGTTCTTC; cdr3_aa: CASSSVRSNYNEQFF
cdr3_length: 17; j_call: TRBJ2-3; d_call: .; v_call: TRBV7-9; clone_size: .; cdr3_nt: TGTGCCAGCAGCAACACGGGACATGGCAAAATAAGCGATACGCAGTATTTT; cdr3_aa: CASSNTGHGKISDTQYF
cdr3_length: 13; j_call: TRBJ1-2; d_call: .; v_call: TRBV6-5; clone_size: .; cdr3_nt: TGTGCCAGCAGTTACTCAACAGGGAACGGCTACACCTTC; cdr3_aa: CASSYSTGNGYTF
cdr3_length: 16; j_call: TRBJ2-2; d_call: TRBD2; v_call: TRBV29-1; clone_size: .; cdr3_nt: TGCAGCGTTGCCTCGACTAGCGGGGTAAACACCGGGGAGCTGTTTTTT; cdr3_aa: CSVASTSGVNTGELFF
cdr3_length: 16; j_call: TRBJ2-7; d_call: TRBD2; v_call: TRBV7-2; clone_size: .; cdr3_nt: TGTGCCAGCAGCTTTCCCGGACTAGCGACCAGGTACGAGCAGTACTTC; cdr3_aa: CASSFPGLATRYEQYF
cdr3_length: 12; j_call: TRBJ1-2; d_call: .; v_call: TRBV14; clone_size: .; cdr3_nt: TGTGCCAGCAGCCAAGCCCTTTATGGCTACACCTTC; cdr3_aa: CASSQALYGYTF
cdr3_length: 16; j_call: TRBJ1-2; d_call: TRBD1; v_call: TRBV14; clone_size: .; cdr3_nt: TGTGCCAGCAGTCGAGGCCGGGACAGGGTTCACTATGGCTACACCTTC; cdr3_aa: CASSRGRDRVHYGYTF
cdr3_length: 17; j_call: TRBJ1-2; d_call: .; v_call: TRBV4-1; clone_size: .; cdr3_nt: TGCGCCAGCAGCCAAGATCGGATAGCGGGTGCTAACTATGGCTACACCTTC; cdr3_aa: CASSQDRIAGANYGYTF
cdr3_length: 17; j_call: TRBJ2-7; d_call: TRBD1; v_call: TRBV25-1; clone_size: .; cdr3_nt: TGTGCCAGCAGCAACCCGGGACAGGAGGGGCGATCCTACGAGCAGTACTTC; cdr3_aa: CASSNPGQEGRSYEQYF
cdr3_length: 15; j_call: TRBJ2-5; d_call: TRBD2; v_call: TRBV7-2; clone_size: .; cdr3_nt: TGTGCCAGCAGGGACTCGGGACTAGCGCAAGAGACCCAGTACTTC; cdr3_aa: CASRDSGLAQETQYF
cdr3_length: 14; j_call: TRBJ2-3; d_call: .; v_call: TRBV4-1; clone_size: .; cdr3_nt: TGCGCCAGCAACCTAGGGGGGGGGCTAGATACGCAGTATTTT; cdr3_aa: CASNLGGGLDTQYF
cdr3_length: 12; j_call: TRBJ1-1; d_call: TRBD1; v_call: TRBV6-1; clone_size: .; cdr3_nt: TGTGCCAGTGACAGGGCGGGCACTGAAGCTTTCTTT; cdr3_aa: CASDRAGTEAFF
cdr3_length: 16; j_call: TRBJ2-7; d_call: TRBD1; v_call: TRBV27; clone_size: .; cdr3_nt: TGTGCCAGCAGTCCGAATCCGACAGGGGCTCCCTACGAGCAGTACTTC; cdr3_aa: CASSPNPTGAPYEQYF
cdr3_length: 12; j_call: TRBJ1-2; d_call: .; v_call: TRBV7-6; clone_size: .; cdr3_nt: TGTGCCAGCAGCCGCCCGGGTGGCGGCTACACCTTC; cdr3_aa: CASSRPGGGYTF
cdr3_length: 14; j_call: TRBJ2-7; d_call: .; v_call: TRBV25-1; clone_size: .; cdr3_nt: TGTGCCAGCGCCGGACATATCTGGGCCTACGAGCAGTACTTC; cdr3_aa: CASAGHIWAYEQYF
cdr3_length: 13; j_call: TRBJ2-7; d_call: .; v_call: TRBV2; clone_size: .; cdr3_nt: TGTGCCTCCTCAAGCAAGGCGGAAGTGGAGCAGTACTTC; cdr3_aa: CASSSKAEVEQYF
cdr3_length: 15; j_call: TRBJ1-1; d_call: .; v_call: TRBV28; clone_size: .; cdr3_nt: TGTGCCAGCAGTTCAACAACCACAGGGATGACTGAAGCTTTCTTT; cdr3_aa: CASSSTTTGMTEAFF
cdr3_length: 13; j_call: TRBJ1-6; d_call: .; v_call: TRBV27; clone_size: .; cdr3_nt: TGTGCCAGCAGAGCGGGGCGGTATTCACCCCTCCACTTT; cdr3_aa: CASRAGRYSPLHF
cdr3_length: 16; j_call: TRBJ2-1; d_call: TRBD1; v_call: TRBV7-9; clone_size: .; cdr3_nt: TGTGCCAGCAGCTCCAAACCGGGACAGGGCCGTGGTGAGCAGTTCTTC; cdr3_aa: CASSSKPGQGRGEQFF
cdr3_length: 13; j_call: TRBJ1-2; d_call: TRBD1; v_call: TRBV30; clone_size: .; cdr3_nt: TGTGCCTCGTGGGGACAGGGGGCAAATGGCTACACCTTC; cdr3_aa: CASWGQGANGYTF